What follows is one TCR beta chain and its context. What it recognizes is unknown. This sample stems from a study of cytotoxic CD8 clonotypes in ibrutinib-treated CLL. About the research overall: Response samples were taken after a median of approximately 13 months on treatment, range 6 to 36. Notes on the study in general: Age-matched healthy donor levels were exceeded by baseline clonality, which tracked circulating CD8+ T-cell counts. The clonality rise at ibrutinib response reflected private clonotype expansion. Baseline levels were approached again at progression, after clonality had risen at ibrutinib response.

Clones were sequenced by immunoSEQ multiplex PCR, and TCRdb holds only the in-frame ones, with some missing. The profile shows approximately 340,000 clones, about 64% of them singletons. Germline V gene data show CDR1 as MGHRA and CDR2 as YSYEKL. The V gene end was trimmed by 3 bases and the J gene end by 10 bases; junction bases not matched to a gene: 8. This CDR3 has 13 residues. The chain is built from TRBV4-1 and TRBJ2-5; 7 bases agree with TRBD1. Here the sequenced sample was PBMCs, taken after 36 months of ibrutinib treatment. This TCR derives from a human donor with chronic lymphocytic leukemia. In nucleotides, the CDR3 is TGCGCCAGCAGCCAGGACAGGATTTTGGTCCAGTACTTC. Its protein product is CASSQDRILVQYF.